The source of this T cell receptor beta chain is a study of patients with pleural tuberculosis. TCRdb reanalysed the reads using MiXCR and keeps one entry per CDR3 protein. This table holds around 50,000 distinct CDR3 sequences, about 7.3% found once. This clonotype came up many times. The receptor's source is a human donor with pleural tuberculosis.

The CDR3 DNA follows: TGTGCCAGCAGCCTCCCTTGGGCCCCCTTTTACGAGCAGTACGTC. This sequence encodes CASSLPWAPFYEQYV. This chain connects TRBV12-3 or TRBV12-4 to TRBJ2-7; D ambiguous. The CDR3 has 15 residues. Trimming left V 6 bases short and J 4 bases short, with 19 bases between.